This TCR beta chain was identified during a study of T cells in placental villitis. Sequencing used immunoSEQ v4. Produced via immunoSEQ multiplex PCR; TCRdb's table is partial and in-frame only. Of roughly 3,000 clones listed, 60% to 80% are singletons. CDR1 SGHAT and CDR2 FQNNGV come from the germline V gene. This CDR3 comprises 17 residues. After removal of 5 bases from V and 1 base from J, the junction contained 8 bases not matched to a gene. Sequencing was performed on placental tissue containing maternal and fetal cells. This receptor was identified in a human patient with infectious villitis; the placental T cells may come from both mother and fetus. V gene TRBV11-2 combines with J gene TRBJ1-1; 12 bases are a match to TRBD1. The CDR3 loop is CASSTGQGARGNTEAFF. As DNA, the CDR3 is TGTGCCAGCAGCACGGGACAGGGGGCGCGAGGGAACACTGAAGCTTTCTTT.